This T cell receptor beta chain was captured by sequencing in a study of beta chain features in type 1 diabetes. The study, taken as a whole, reports: When Type 1 diabetes patients were examined, their TCRB CDR3s proved moderately but significantly shorter in all four CD4+ subsets. Type 1 diabetes patients had fewer VDJ junction insertions and more deletions.

CDR3 size: 14 residues. V lost 3 bases to trimming and J lost 1 base; unmatched junction nucleotides: 2. The germline CDR1 and CDR2 sequences are KGHSH and LQKENI. As concerns this clone: Its antigen is undetermined.

TCRB transcripts that were expressed got sequenced, as all of the isolated RNA had been reverse transcribed. The method was immunoSEQ multiplex PCR; TCRdb's version includes in-frame clones alone and lacks a portion of them. The data show 640,000 or so clones, 11% to 15% seen once. The receptor was derived from a man between 18 and 29 years old with type 1 diabetes. The specimen was naive CD4+ T cells from blood. The J gene is TRBJ1-1, the V gene TRBV18, with TRBD1 matching 7 bases. CDR3 amino acids: CASSPGQQNTEAFF. The CDR3, as DNA: TGTGCCAGCTCACCGGGACAGCAGAACACTGAAGCTTTCTTT.